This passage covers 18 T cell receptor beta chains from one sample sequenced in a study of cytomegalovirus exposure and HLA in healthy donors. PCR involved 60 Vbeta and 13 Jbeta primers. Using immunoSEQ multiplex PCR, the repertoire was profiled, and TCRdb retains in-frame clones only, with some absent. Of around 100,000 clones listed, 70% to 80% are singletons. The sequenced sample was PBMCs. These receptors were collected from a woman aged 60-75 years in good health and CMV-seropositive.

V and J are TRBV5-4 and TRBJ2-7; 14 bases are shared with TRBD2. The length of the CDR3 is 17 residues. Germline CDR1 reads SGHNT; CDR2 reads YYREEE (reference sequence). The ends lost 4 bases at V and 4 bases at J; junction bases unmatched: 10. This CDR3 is CASSRSGTSGGRYEQYF. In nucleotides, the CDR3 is TGTGCCAGCAGCCGTAGTGGGACTAGCGGGGGTCGGTACGAGCAGTACTTC.

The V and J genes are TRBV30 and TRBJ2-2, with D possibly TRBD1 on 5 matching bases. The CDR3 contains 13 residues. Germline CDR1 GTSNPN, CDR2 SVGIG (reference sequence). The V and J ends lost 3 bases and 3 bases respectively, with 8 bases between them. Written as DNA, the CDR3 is TGTGCCTGGAGACAGGAATACACCGGGGAGCTGTTTTTT. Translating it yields CAWRQEYTGELFF.

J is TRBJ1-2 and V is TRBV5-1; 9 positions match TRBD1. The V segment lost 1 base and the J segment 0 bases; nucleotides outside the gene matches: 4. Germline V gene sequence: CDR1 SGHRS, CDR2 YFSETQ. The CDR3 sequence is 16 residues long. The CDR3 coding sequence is TGCGCCAGCAGCTTGACAGGGGGCTTTGCTAACTATGGCTACACCTTC. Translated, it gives CASSLTGGFANYGYTF.

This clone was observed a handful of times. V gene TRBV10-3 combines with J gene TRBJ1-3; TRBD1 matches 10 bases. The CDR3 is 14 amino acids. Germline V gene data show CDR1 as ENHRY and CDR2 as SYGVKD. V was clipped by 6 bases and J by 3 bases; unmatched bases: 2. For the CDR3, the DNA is TGTGCCATCAGGGACAGGGGGTTTGGAAACACCATATATTTT. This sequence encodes CAIRDRGFGNTIYF.

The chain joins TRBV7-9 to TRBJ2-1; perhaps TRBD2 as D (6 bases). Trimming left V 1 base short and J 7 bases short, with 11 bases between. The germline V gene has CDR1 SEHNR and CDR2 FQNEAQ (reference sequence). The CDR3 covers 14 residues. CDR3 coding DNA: TGTGCCAGCAGCTTAGGGGACTGGGATAATGAGCAGTTCTTC. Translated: CASSLGDWDNEQFF.

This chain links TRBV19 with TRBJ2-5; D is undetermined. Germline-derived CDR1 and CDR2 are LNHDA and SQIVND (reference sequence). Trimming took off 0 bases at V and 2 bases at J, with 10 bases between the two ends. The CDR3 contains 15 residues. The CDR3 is CASSIDFVQQETQYF. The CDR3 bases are TGTGCCAGTAGTATAGATTTCGTACAGCAAGAGACCCAGTACTTC. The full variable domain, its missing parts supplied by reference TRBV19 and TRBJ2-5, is DGGITQSPKYLFRKEGQNVTLSCEQNLNHDAMYWYRQDPGQGLRLIYYSQIVNDFQKGDIAEGYSVSREKKESFPLTVTSAQKNPTAFYLCASSIDFVQQETQYFGPGTRLLVL.

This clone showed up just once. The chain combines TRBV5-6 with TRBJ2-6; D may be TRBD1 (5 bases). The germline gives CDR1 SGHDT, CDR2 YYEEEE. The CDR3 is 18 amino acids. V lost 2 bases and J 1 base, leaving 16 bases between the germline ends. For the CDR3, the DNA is TGTGCCAGCAGCTTCTGGAACTCAGGGCCGTCTGGGGCCAACGTCCTGACTTTC. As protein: CASSFWNSGPSGANVLTF.

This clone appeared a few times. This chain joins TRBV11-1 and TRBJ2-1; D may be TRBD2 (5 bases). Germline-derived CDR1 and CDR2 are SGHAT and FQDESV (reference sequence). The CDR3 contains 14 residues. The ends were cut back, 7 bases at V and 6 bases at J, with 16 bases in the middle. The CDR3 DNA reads TGTGCCAGCACCCTCCGCGGAGGTACCAATGAGCAGTTCTTC. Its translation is CASTLRGGTNEQFF.

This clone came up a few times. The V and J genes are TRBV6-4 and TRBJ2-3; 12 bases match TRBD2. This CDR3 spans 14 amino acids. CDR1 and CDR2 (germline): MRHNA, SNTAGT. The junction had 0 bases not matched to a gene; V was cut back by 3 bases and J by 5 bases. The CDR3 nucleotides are TGTGCCAGCAGTGAGGGACTAGCGGGAGATACGCAGTATTTT. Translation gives CASSEGLAGDTQYF.

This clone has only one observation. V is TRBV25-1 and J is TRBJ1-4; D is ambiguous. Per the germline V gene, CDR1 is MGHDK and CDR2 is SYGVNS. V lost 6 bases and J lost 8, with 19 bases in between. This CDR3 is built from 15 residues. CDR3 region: CASSGTAVRPEKLFF. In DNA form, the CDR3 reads TGTGCCAGCAGCGGAACGGCGGTGCGACCGGAAAAACTGTTTTTT.

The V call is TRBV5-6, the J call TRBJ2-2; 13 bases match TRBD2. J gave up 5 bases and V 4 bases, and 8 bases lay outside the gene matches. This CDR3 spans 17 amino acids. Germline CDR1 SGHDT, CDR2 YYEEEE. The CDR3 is CASSPGGLAGETGELFF. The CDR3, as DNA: TGTGCCAGCAGCCCGGGTGGACTAGCGGGGGAGACCGGGGAGCTGTTTTTT.

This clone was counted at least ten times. The CDR3 DNA sequence: TGTGCCAGCAGCTGGTTGGACGGGACAGATGGCTACACCTTC. Protein sequence: CASSWLDGTDGYTF. The genes are TRBV5-8 and TRBJ1-2, with 7 bases fitting TRBD1. J lost 6 bases, V lost 3 bases, and 8 bases had no gene match. Germline CDR1 SGHTS, CDR2 YDEGEE. This CDR3 has 14 amino acids. The variable domain in full, with the rest retrieved from reference TRBV5-8 and TRBJ1-2, is EAGVTQSPTHLIKTRGQQATLRCSPISGHTSVYWYQQALGLGLQFLLWYDEGEERNRGNFPPRFSGRQFPNYSSELNVNALELEDSALYLCASSWLDGTDGYTFGSGTRLTVV.

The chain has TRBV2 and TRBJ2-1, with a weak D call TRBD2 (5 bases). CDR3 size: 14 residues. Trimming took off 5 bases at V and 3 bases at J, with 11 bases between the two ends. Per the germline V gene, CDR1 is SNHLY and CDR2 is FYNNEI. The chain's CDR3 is CASSPLGRYNEQFF. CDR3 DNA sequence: TGTGCCAGCAGTCCACTAGGGCGCTACAATGAGCAGTTCTTC.

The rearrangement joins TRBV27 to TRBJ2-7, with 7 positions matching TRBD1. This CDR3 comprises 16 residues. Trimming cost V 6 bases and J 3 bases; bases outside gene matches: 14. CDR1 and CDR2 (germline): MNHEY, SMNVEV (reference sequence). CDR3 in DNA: TGTGCCAGCAGCCTACGGCAGGGGGTCTTTCTCTACGAGCAGTACTTC. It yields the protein CASSLRQGVFLYEQYF.

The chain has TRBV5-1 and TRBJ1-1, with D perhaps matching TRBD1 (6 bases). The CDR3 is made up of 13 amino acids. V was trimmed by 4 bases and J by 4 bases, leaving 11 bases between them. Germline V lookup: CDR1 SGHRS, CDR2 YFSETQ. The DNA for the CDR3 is TGCGCCAGCAGCGTTACAGGGCTCACTGAAGCTTTCTTT. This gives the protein CASSVTGLTEAFF.

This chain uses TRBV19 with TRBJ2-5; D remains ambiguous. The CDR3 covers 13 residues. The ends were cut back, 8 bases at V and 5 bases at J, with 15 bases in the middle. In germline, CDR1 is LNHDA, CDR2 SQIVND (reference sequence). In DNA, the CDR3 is TGTGCCAGTGGCCCCTCTAGGTCTGAGACCCAGTACTTC. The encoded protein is CASGPSRSETQYF.

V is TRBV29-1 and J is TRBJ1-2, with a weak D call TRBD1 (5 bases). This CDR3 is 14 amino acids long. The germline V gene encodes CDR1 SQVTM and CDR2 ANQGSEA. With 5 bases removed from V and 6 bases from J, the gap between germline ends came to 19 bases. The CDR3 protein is CSVSPTQGSDGYTF. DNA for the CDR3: TGCAGCGTTAGCCCCACTCAGGGATCCGATGGCTACACCTTC.

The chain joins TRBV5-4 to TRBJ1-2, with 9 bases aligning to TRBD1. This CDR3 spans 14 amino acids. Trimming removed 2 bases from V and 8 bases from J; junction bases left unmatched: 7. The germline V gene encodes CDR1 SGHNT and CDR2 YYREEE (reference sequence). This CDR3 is CASSLGTGLSGYTF. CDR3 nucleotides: TGTGCCAGCAGCTTAGGGACAGGGTTGAGCGGCTACACCTTC.